This T cell receptor beta chain emerged from a study of T cell changes during pregnancy in multiple sclerosis. The method was immunoSEQ multiplex PCR; TCRdb's version includes in-frame clones alone and lacks a portion of them. The sample holds fewer than 60,000 clones, 90% to 95% seen once. This CDR3 comprises 15 residues. The germline V gene encodes CDR1 MNHEY and CDR2 SMNVEV (reference sequence). The V and J ends lost 5 bases and 3 bases, in that order; junction bases with no gene match: 9. Sequencing was performed on CD8+ T cells from peripheral blood mononuclear cells, taken after pregnancy. The source is a female donor with multiple sclerosis, enrolled in a pregnancy study. The chain recombines TRBV27 with TRBJ2-5; 7 bases map to TRBD1. CDR3 DNA sequence: TGTGCCAGCAGTCCAAATTGGACAGGTAAAGAGACCCAGTACTTC. Protein: CASSPNWTGKETQYF.